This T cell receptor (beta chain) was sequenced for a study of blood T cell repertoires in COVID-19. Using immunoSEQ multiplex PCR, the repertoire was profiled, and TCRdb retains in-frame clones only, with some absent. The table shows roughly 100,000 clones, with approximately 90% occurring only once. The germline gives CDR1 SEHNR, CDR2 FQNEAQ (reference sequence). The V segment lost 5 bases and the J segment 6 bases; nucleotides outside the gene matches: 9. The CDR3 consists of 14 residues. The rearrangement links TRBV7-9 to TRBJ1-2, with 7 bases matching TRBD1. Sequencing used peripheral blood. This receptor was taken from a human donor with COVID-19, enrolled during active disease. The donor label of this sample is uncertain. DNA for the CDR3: TGTGCCAGCAGCCTTGACAGGGAGATTGATGGCTACACCTTC. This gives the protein CASSLDREIDGYTF.